A selection of T cell receptor beta chains follows, all from one sample in a study of OX40 agonist ivuxolimab in advanced cancers. Here immunoSEQ multiplex PCR was the method, and the copy in TCRdb shows in-frame clones only, minus some. The sample holds 77,000 or so clones, 85% to 95% seen once. The source material was CD4+ or CD8+ T cells sorted from blood, sampled in a trial of the OX40 agonist ivuxolimab. The receptors shown here come from an adult with an advanced solid tumor such as melanoma, head and neck, liver or kidney cancer. Both conserved end residues are part of each CDR3. A D gene is named only where the DNA matches it firmly. Rows may omit the clone size; those that give it use once, few, many or a size class.

abundance,d_gene,len,v_gene,j_gene,CDR3aa,CDR3nt
-,TRBD1,14,TRBV19,TRBJ2-2,CASKATGVSGELFF,TGTGCCAGTAAGGCCACAGGGGTGAGCGGGGAGCTGTTTTTT
-,-,13,TRBV7-2,TRBJ2-3,CASSLVRADTQYF,TGTGCCAGCAGCTTAGTTCGCGCAGATACGCAGTATTTT
-,TRBD1,18,TRBV5-1,TRBJ2-1,CASSKTGGFQGEMDEQFF,TGCGCCAGCAGTAAGACAGGGGGCTTTCAAGGAGAGATGGACGAGCAGTTCTTC
-,TRBD1,14,TRBV6-1,TRBJ2-1,CASSAQGAYNEQFF,TGTGCCAGCAGTGCCCAGGGGGCATACAATGAGCAGTTCTTC
-,-,16,TRBV5-5,TRBJ1-5,CASSLGVPGSNQPQHF,TGTGCCAGCAGCCTAGGGGTTCCCGGGAGCAATCAGCCCCAGCATTTT
-,-,16,TRBV5-1,TRBJ2-1,CASSLSGSASYNEQFF,TGCGCCAGCAGCTTGTCCGGGAGCGCTTCCTACAATGAGCAGTTCTTC
once,TRBD1,12,TRBV6-6,TRBJ1-4,CASTTGDEKLFF,TGTGCCAGCACGACAGGGGATGAAAAACTGTTTTTT
once,TRBD1,16,TRBV9,TRBJ2-2,CASSAGTGENTGELFF,TGTGCCAGCAGCGCCGGGACAGGGGAAAACACCGGGGAGCTGTTTTTT
-,-,15,TRBV18,TRBJ1-2,CASSPGLDIRSGYTF,TGTGCCAGCTCACCAGGTTTGGACATCCGCTCCGGCTACACCTTC
-,TRBD1,16,TRBV5-1,TRBJ2-2,CASSLAGQGNTGELFF,TGCGCCAGCAGCTTGGCGGGACAGGGTAACACCGGGGAGCTGTTTTTT
-,-,15,TRBV5-1,TRBJ2-3,CASSLPTGSTDTQYF,TGCGCCAGCAGCTTACCGACAGGCAGCACAGATACGCAGTATTTT
-,-,15,TRBV7-3,TRBJ1-6,CASSLLGAQLSPLHF,TGTGCCAGCAGCTTATTGGGGGCACAGCTCTCACCCCTCCACTTT
-,TRBD2,17,TRBV7-8,TRBJ2-1,CASSLPRLAGGSREQFF,TGTGCCAGCAGCTTACCAAGGCTAGCGGGGGGGTCAAGGGAGCAGTTCTTC
-,-,15,TRBV25-1,TRBJ1-1,CASSAAIHMNTEAFF,TGTGCCAGCAGCGCAGCAATTCATATGAACACTGAAGCTTTCTTT
-,TRBD2,18,TRBV7-3,TRBJ2-3,CASSLKRTSGVGTDTQYF,TGTGCCAGCAGCTTAAAAAGGACTAGCGGGGTTGGTACAGATACGCAGTATTTT
-,-,14,TRBV5-1,TRBJ2-1,CASSLVPGPNEQFF,TGCGCCAGCAGCTTGGTACCAGGGCCCAATGAGCAGTTCTTC
-,-,14,TRBV10-3,TRBJ2-3,CATLGLASTDTQYF,TGTGCCACCCTGGGACTGGCCTCCACAGATACGCAGTATTTT
-,TRBD2,16,TRBV7-7,TRBJ2-1,CASSLVASGGYNEQFF,TGTGCCAGCAGCTTAGTGGCTAGCGGGGGATACAATGAGCAGTTCTTC
once,-,16,TRBV6-5,TRBJ2-5,CASSYGGAGVEETQYF,TGTGCCAGCAGTTACGGGGGGGCCGGGGTTGAAGAGACCCAGTACTTC
-,TRBD1,15,TRBV5-1,TRBJ2-1,CASSLWDRALNEQFF,TGCGCCAGCAGCTTGTGGGACAGGGCTCTCAATGAGCAGTTCTTC
-,-,17,TRBV10-3,TRBJ2-3,CAISESGSQYHTDTQYF,TGTGCCATCAGTGAGTCGGGCAGCCAGTACCACACAGATACGCAGTATTTT
-,TRBD2,16,TRBV11-3,TRBJ2-2,CASSLELGTSSGELFF,TGTGCCAGCAGCTTAGAGTTGGGGACTAGTTCCGGGGAGCTGTTTTTT
-,-,15,TRBV4-3,TRBJ2-3,CASSPQGRSTDTQYF,TGCGCCAGCAGCCCCCAAGGTCGTAGCACAGATACGCAGTATTTT
-,TRBD2,15,TRBV10-1,TRBJ2-7,CASSPGLAGTYEQYF,TGCGCCAGCAGTCCCGGACTAGCGGGTACCTACGAGCAGTACTTC
-,-,16,TRBV19,TRBJ1-1,CASSTIGVDRSTEAFF,TGTGCCAGTAGCACGATAGGGGTAGACAGGTCCACTGAAGCTTTCTTT
-,-,15,TRBV19,TRBJ1-5,CASSTSWGTNQPQHF,TGTGCCAGTAGTACAAGCTGGGGAACCAATCAGCCCCAGCATTTT
-,-,14,TRBV11-3,TRBJ2-3,CASSLDRDTDTQYF,TGTGCCAGCAGCTTAGACAGGGACACAGATACGCAGTATTTT
-,TRBD1,15,TRBV5-1,TRBJ2-2,CASSWGVDRAEELFF,TGCGCCAGCAGCTGGGGTGTGGACAGGGCCGAGGAGCTGTTTTTT